The entry below gives a single TCR beta chain sequence along with its context. Its antigen has not been determined. Base qualities were left out, and no much larger clone turns up one base away. The data stem from a study of blood T cell repertoires in COVID-19 (dated by TCRdb to the early 2020s). Background for the entire study: Samples covering the acute and convalescent phases of COVID-19 were provided by collaborators in the United States, Italy and Spain. The prospective study material was composed of cDNA or gDNA derived from T cells, B-cell-depleted T cells, or PBMCs. Subjects who had been exposed to COVID-19, were actively infected with it, or had recovered from it provided the deeply sampled blood TCRbeta repertoires that made up the dataset. The repertoires were released in a freely available public database meant as a resource for research on the immune response to SARS-CoV-2. Samples came from the ongoing ImmuneRACE study (first 160 participants) plus 1,254 subjects from 6 global collaborators. The sample metadata nearly always contained a de-identified subject ID, COVID-19 status, age in years and sex. Where available, HLA class I and class II types were taken from metadata supplied by the sample provider and were not determined by assay-based typing. The full study reports these points: The quantity of clinical and demographic metadata differed by source and by participant and was supplied without curation.

V loses 6 bases, J loses 5 bases, and the germline ends lie 14 bases apart. CDR3 length: 15 amino acids, cysteine to phenylalanine. The only DNA kept is the CDR3, 45 bases in frame from the first base. CDR1 and CDR2 are read off the germline V gene as MDHEN and SYDVKM. Enrolling through a virtual design, the prospective study's participants ranged in age from about 18 to 100 years and lived across roughly 23 United States geographic areas. To assign participants to cohorts, the prospective study relied on clinical history that participants themselves reported in a screening survey and a study questionnaire. In the prospective study, whole blood, serum and a nasopharyngeal or oropharyngeal swab were collected from each participant by mobile phlebotomists. Participants in the prospective study had the option to provide additional blood draws and questionnaires over an approximately 2-month period. Before DNA extraction, blood samples from the prospective study were shipped at room temperature or frozen.

TCRbeta CDR3 regions were amplified from genomic DNA using the immunoSEQ Assay, a bias-controlled multiplex PCR. In the original analysis: Within the assay, amplification of reference gene primers was used to estimate how many nucleated cells each sample contained. To quantify the absolute abundance of each unique TCRbeta CDR3 rearrangement, sequence reads were collapsed and filtered. For each sample, productive Simpson clonality was calculated as the square root of Simpson's diversity index across productive rearrangements. In TCRdb, the immuneACCESS table is reduced to in-frame sequences with V and J assigned. These tables do not hold every clone; where another copy was compared, an unresolved V gene accounts for under half, and the others remain unexplained. For V, J and clone size, that table is used; D and trimming come from the DNA. Within this sample are roughly 260,000 clones, with around 87% of them counted one time only. Roughly 6% of the sample comes from the top ten.

This receptor was identified in a woman in her twenties or thirties with acute COVID-19. Recombination connected TRBV28 to TRBJ1-6; D gene: possibly TRBD1, on 6 matching bases. Sequenced input: PBMCs or T cells enriched from blood (not recorded which). In nucleotides, the sequence is TGTGCCAGCAGGACGAGGACAGTCAATAATTCACCCCTCCACTTT. It specifies CASRTRTVNNSPLHF.